The present T cell receptor beta chain was sequenced within a study of blood T cell repertoires in COVID-19. Study-level background: PBMCs, B-cell-depleted T cells, or T cells were the source of the cDNA or gDNA that made up the material.

After removal of 3 bases from V and 4 bases from J, the junction contained 3 bases not matched to a gene. Germline V gene sequence: CDR1 SGDLS, CDR2 YYNGEE. The CDR3 length is 13 residues. The method was immunoSEQ multiplex PCR; TCRdb's version includes in-frame clones alone and lacks a portion of them. The data show a few hundred thousand clones, approximately 88% seen once. Allocation to cohorts depended on clinical history reported by the participants. Donors in Cohort 3 counted as recovered after two negative PCRs, clearance, or symptom resolution. Sequenced input: PBMCs or T cells enriched from blood (not recorded which). The J gene is TRBJ1-1, the V gene TRBV9, with 7 bases that match TRBD1. The receptor's source is a woman in her thirties or forties who had recovered from COVID-19. CDR3 region: CASSERTGTEAFF. The CDR3 bases are TGTGCCAGCAGCGAGAGGACAGGCACTGAAGCTTTCTTT.